This T cell receptor beta chain was profiled in a study of cytomegalovirus exposure and HLA in healthy donors. The PCR made use of 60 Vbeta and 13 Jbeta primers. This table comes from immunoSEQ multiplex PCR, and its TCRdb copy is limited to in-frame clones, with some not included. The sample yields about 45,000 clones, about nine tenths seen once. This clone has a handful of counts. The V and J ends lost 3 bases and 0 bases, in that order; junction bases with no gene match: 13. The CDR3 sequence is 18 residues long. In germline, CDR1 is SGDLS, CDR2 YYNGEE. The sequenced sample consisted of PBMCs. The origin of this receptor is a woman aged 40 to 50 in good health and CMV-seropositive. The V gene is TRBV9, the J gene TRBJ1-1; 8 positions agree with TRBD1. The CDR3 region has the DNA TGTGCCAGCAGCGCGATACCAGTTCAGGGGGCCCTGAACACTGAAGCTTTCTTT. Translation: CASSAIPVQGALNTEAFF.